This T cell receptor beta chain was sequenced for a study of neurological immune-mediated disorders. Study-wide context: Multiple sclerosis patients numbering approximately 35 comprised approximately 30 relapsing-remitting and 3 secondary progressive patients.

This clonotype was picked up many times. Its antigen remains unknown. The V gene lost 2 bases and the J gene lost 0 bases, with 4 bases spanning the gap. The CDR3 consists of 14 residues. A total of 2 million PBMCs stored at -80 degrees C provided the unsorted libraries. The cDNA was synthesized by 5'RACE incorporating 10-nucleotide random UMIs. Each CDR3 protein gets one entry after TCRdb re-called the 5' RACE reads with MiXCR. The repertoire holds 100,000 to 150,000 distinct CDR3 sequences, about 3.2% seen once, with 1% to 1.5% in the top ten. Study-wide results and limits: The multiple sclerosis repertoire cluster had no clinical or MRI correlate.

Sequencing was performed on PBMCs. This receptor was identified in a woman aged 30 to 39 with multiple sclerosis. V gene TRBV12-3 or TRBV12-4 combines with J gene TRBJ2-2, with no clear D. CDR3 DNA sequence: TGTGCCAGCAGTTTATCCCCGAACACCGGGGAGCTGTTTTTT. This encodes CASSLSPNTGELFF.